This TCR beta chain was captured by sequencing in a study of molecular identifiers for immune sequencing clone quantification. Overall study: RNA from around 20,000 or 100,000 naive CD8 cells was split five ways in replicates, with four sequenced.

From the PCR reads, TCRdb called clonotypes with MiXCR, one entry per CDR3 protein. The repertoire holds just under 650,000 distinct CDR3 sequences, with less than 20% as singletons. This clonotype was recorded a few times. CDR3 length equals 14 residues. V was clipped by 4 bases and J by 9 bases, with 18 bases between them. Per germline, CDR1 PRHDT and CDR2 FYEKMQ (reference sequence). The J gene is TRBJ2-5, the V gene TRBV13; D remains ambiguous. The TCR was taken from a human donor in good health. Some libraries in this study had Jurkat cell RNA spiked in. The sequenced sample consisted of naive CD8+ T cells from blood, with Jurkat cell RNA spiked in. Documented subset: FACS-sorted CD8+CD4-CCR7+CD45RA+ naive T cells. The CDR3 loop is CASSSRALPGSQYF. The CDR3 DNA reads as TGTGCCAGCAGCTCACGGGCCCTACCCGGGTCCCAGTACTTC.